The next 5 T cell receptor beta chains were all read from a single sample in a study of shared clonotypes between healthy human individuals. Profiled with immunoSEQ multiplex PCR; TCRdb holds only in-frame clones, not every one. The table lists around 2,000,000 clones, over 85% of them singletons. CD45RO-negative, CCR7-selected cells formed the naive CD8 fraction, which excluded terminally differentiated effector memory CD45RA+ cells. The specimen sequenced was naive CD8+ T cells sorted from blood. Source of these receptors: a man younger than 35 in good health.

This clone was recorded only once. The rearrangement uses TRBV28 and TRBJ1-4, with D maybe TRBD1 (6 bases). The CDR3 is 13 amino acids. V lost 5 bases and J lost 8, with 12 bases in between. Germline V lookup: CDR1 MDHEN, CDR2 SYDVKM. CDR3 sequence reads: CASSVTGREKLFF. The CDR3 DNA reads TGTGCCAGCAGTGTTACAGGGAGAGAAAAACTGTTTTTT.

The chain carries TRBV7-9 and TRBJ2-3, with TRBD2 matching 13 bases. This CDR3 comprises 16 residues. The V gene end was trimmed by 5 bases and the J gene end by 5 bases; junction bases not matched to a gene: 7. The V gene's germline CDR1 is SEHNR and CDR2 FQNEAQ (reference sequence). CDR3: CASSPGLAGYKDTQYF. For the CDR3, the DNA is TGTGCCAGCAGCCCGGGACTAGCGGGGTATAAAGATACGCAGTATTTT.

The chain is built from TRBV12-2 and TRBJ1-6; the table gives TRBD1 as D, unverified against the DNA. TRBV12-2 corresponds to a pseudogene. The CDR3 sequence is 17 residues long. The CDR3 is CASRSPLGGQTNSPLHF. In DNA form, the CDR3 reads TGTGCAAGTCGCTCCCCATTGGGGGGACAGACGAATTCACCCCTCCACTTT.

The gene calls are TRBV5-6 and TRBJ1-3; TRBD1 agrees at 12 bases. Germline V gene data show CDR1 as SGHDT and CDR2 as YYEEEE. V lost 0 bases and J lost 0; bases outside the gene matches: 7. This CDR3 is built from 19 residues. CDR3 DNA sequence: TGTGCCAGCAGCTTGGGGGACAGGGGGCCCGAGAACTCTGGAAACACCATATATTTT. Translating gives CASSLGDRGPENSGNTIYF. Complete variable domain (other parts from reference TRBV5-6 and TRBJ1-3): DAGVTQSPTHLIKTRGQQVTLRCSPKSGHDTVSWYQQALGQGPQFIFQYYEEEERQRGNFPDRFSGHQFPNYSSELNVNALLLGDSALYLCASSLGDRGPENSGNTIYFGEGSWLTVV.

This rearrangement joins TRBV28 to TRBJ2-7; 15 nucleotides match TRBD2. Per germline, CDR1 MDHEN and CDR2 SYDVKM. V lost 6 bases and J lost 3; bases outside the gene matches: 6. The CDR3 contains 16 residues. The CDR3 region is CASSSGLAGGLYEQYF. The CDR3 DNA reads TGTGCCAGCAGCTCAGGACTAGCGGGAGGGCTCTACGAGCAGTACTTC.